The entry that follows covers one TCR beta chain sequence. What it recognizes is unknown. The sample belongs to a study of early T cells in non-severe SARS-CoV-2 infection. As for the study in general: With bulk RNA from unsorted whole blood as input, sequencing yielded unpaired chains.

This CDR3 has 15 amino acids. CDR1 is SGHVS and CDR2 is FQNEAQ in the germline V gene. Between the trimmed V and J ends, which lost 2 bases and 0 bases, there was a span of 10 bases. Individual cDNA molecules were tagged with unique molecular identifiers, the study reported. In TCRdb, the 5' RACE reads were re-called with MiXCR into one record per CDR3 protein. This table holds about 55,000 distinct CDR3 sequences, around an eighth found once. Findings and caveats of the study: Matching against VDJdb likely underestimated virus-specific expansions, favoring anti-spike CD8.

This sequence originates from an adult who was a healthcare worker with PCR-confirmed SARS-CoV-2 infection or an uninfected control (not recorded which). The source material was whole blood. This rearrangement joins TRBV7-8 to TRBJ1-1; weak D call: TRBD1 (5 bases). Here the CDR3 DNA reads TGTGCCAGCAGCTTATTTGAGGGGATGAACACTGAAGCTTTCTTT. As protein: CASSLFEGMNTEAFF.